Below, 14 T cell receptor beta chains from the same sample are listed, as sequenced in a study of metastatic and nonmetastatic thyroid tumors. TCRdb recomputed clones from the PCR reads via MiXCR. The profile covers roughly 7,400 clones, with roughly 37% appearing a single time and around 40% taken by the ten largest. Patients were all untreated before their thyroid surgery. The material sequenced was tumor tissue. Receptor source: a female donor with papillary thyroid cancer or a benign thyroid nodule (not recorded which). Some clones in this sample may be carry-over from other donors' samples.

This clone counts as medium-sized (0.01 to 0.1%). V is TRBV19 and J is TRBJ2-1; the D is unclear. The germline gives CDR1 LNHDA, CDR2 SQIVND (reference sequence). With 5 bases removed from V and 7 bases from J, the gap between germline ends came to 21 bases. CDR3 length: 16 residues. DNA for the CDR3: TGTGCCAGTAGTTTAAGAACAGCTCTATCTGAAAATGAGCAGTTCTTC. This encodes CASSLRTALSENEQFF.

This chain joins TRBV5-1 and TRBJ1-2; D is unresolved. The CDR3 extends over 12 amino acids. Germline CDR1 reads SGHRS; CDR2 reads YFSETQ. The ends were cut back, 4 bases at V and 8 bases at J, with 12 bases in the middle. In nucleotides, the CDR3 is TGCGCCAGCAGCGCCTCGGGGTTAGGCTACACCTTC. Its protein product is CASSASGLGYTF.

The chain employs TRBV6-1 and TRBJ2-7; D is possibly TRBD1 or TRBD2 (5 bases each). The CDR3 covers 15 residues. The germline V gene has CDR1 MNHNS and CDR2 SASEGT. V gave up 5 bases and J gave up 0 bases, with 14 bases separating them. This CDR3 is CASSPPRDRSYEQYF. The DNA of the CDR3 is TGTGCCAGCAGTCCACCCCGGGACCGCTCCTACGAGCAGTACTTC.

V usage is TRBV20-1 and J usage is TRBJ1-4, with a weak D call TRBD1 (6 bases). The V and J ends lost 1 base and 8 bases respectively, with 11 bases between them. Germline loops: CDR1 DFQATT, CDR2 SNEGSKA (reference sequence). This CDR3 spans 13 amino acids. CDR3 loop: CSARVAGEEKLFF. In DNA, the CDR3 is TGCAGTGCTAGAGTGGCAGGGGAAGAAAAACTGTTTTTT.

The V call is TRBV6-1, the J call TRBJ1-2; 8 bases are a match to TRBD1. With V trimmed by 5 bases and J by 7 bases, 6 bases remained unmatched. The CDR3 length is 13 residues. Looked up from germline, CDR1 is MNHNS and CDR2 is SASEGT. The CDR3 DNA reads as TGTGCCAGCAGTTGGACAGGGACGTCTGGCTACACCTTC. Amino acids: CASSWTGTSGYTF.

The gene calls are TRBV30 and TRBJ2-1; 7 bases match TRBD2. Looked up from germline, CDR1 is GTSNPN and CDR2 is SVGIG (reference sequence). Trimming took 0 bases from V and 10 from J; bases not matched to a gene: 6. The CDR3 has 13 amino acids. CDR3 nucleotides: TGTGCCTGGAGTGTAATTCGGGGAGGGGAGCAGTTCTTC. Translation: CAWSVIRGGEQFF.

The V call is TRBV5-1, the J call TRBJ1-5; 10 bases match TRBD1. Germline V gene data show CDR1 as SGHRS and CDR2 as YFSETQ. J was trimmed by 4 bases and V by 0 bases; bases with no gene match: 1. This CDR3 region has 15 residues. The CDR3 sequence is CASSLGTGGNQPQHF. The CDR3 coding sequence is TGCGCCAGCAGCTTGGGGACAGGGGGAAATCAGCCCCAGCATTTT.

The chain links TRBV11-2 to TRBJ2-3; 14 bases agree with TRBD2. Germline lookup yields CDR1 SGHAT and CDR2 FQNNGV. The CDR3 is 16 amino acids. V shed 5 bases, J shed 1 base, and the junction held 2 bases outside the gene matches. CDR3 nucleotide sequence: TGTGCCAGCAGCCGACTAGCGGGAGGGGGCACAGATACGCAGTATTTT. Its protein is CASSRLAGGGTDTQYF.

The sample holds a few counts of this clone. The junction differs from germline at one of its ends, possibly a read error. The V and J genes are TRBV5-6 and TRBJ2-3; a weak D match, TRBD1 (6 bases). CDR1 is SGHDT and CDR2 is YYEEEE in the germline V gene. The length of the CDR3 is 14 residues. CDR3: CSSSLGTWTDTQYF. The CDR3 nucleotides are TGTTCCAGCAGTTTGGGGACATGGACAGATACGCAGTATTTT.

This clone has ten or more counts. The chain recombines TRBV5-4 with TRBJ2-7, with 13 nucleotides matching TRBD2. CDR1 is SGHNT, CDR2 YYREEE, per germline (reference sequence). V lost 4 bases and J lost 2; bases outside the gene matches: 6. The CDR3 consists of 16 residues. Here the CDR3 reads CASSPRLAGGPYEQYF. CDR3 bases: TGTGCCAGCAGCCCCAGACTAGCGGGAGGTCCCTACGAGCAGTACTTC.

The chain couples TRBV18 to TRBJ1-6; no reliable D call. The CDR3 contains 15 residues. The ends were cut back, 4 bases at V and 7 bases at J, with 14 bases in the middle. CDR1 and CDR2 (germline): KGHSH, LQKENI. In DNA form, the CDR3 reads TGTGCCAGCTCACTCGCGGTGGTAGGCAATTCACCCCTCCACTTT. This codes for CASSLAVVGNSPLHF. The variable domain in full, with the rest retrieved from reference TRBV18 and TRBJ1-6, is NAGVMQNPRHLVRRRGQEARLRCSPMKGHSHVYWYRQLPEEGLKFMVYLQKENIIDESGMPKERFSAEFPKEGPSILRIQQVVRGDSAAYFCASSLAVVGNSPLHFGNGTRLTVT.

By frequency in the sample, this clone is medium-sized. The rearrangement links TRBV2 to TRBJ1-4; D unresolved. The V gene's germline CDR1 is SNHLY and CDR2 FYNNEI. V lost 6 bases, J lost 12 bases, and 11 bases lay in between. The CDR3 is 11 residues long. This CDR3 reads CASSYVAELFF. The DNA for the CDR3 is TGTGCCAGCAGCTATGTGGCGGAACTGTTTTTT.

The chain combines TRBV28 with TRBJ1-4; 9 bases map to TRBD1. This CDR3 is built from 15 residues. In germline, CDR1 is MDHEN, CDR2 SYDVKM. J lost 5 bases, V lost 3 bases, and 4 bases had no gene match. For the CDR3, the DNA is TGTGCCAGCAGTTTTAACGGACAGGGGAATGAAAAACTGTTTTTT. Translation: CASSFNGQGNEKLFF.

This clone was observed a handful of times. The same CDR3 is also encoded by other DNA sequences in this sample. The V call is TRBV27, the J call TRBJ2-7, with D maybe TRBD2 (5 bases). V was pared by 6 bases and J by 1 base, with 10 bases between. CDR3 size: 13 residues. Germline-derived CDR1 and CDR2 are MNHEY and SMNVEV (reference sequence). CDR3: CASSRTRSYEQYF. DNA for the CDR3: TGTGCCAGCAGCCGGACTCGGTCCTACGAGCAGTACTTC.